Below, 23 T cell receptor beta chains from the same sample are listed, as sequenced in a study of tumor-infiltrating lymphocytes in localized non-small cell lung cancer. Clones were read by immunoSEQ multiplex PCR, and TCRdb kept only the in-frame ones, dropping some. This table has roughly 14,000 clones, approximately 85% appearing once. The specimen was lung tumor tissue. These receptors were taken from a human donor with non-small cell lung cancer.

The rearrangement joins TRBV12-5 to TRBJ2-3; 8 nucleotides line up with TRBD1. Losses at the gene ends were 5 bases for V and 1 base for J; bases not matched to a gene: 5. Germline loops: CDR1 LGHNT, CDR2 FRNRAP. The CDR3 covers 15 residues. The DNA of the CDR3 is TGTGCTAGTGGTCCCCAGGGGGCGGGCACAGATACGCAGTATTTT. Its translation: CASGPQGAGTDTQYF.

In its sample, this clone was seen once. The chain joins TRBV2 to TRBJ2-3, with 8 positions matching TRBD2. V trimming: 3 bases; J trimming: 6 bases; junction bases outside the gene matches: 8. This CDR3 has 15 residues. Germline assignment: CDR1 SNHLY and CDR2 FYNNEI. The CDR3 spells CASSDVTGGRDTQYF. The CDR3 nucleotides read TGTGCCAGCAGTGACGTAACGGGGGGGCGGGATACGCAGTATTTT.

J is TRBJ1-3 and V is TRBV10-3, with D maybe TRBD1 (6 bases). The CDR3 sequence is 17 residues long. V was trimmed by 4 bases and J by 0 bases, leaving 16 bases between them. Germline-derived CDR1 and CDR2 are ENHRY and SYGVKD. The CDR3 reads CAISVFQGPSSGNTIYF. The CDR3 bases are TGTGCCATCAGTGTTTTTCAGGGGCCCTCCTCTGGAAACACCATATATTTT.

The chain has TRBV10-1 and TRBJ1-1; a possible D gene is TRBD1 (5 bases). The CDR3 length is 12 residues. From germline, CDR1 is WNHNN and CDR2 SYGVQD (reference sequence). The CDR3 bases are TGCGTCGGGGGGGAGGAGGTTACTGAAGCTTTCTTT. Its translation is CVGGEEVTEAFF.

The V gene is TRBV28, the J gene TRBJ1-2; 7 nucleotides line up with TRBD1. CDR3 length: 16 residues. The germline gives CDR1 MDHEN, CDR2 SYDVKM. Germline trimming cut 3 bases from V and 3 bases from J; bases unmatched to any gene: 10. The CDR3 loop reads CASSLGSGGGDYGYTF. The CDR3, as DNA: TGTGCCAGCAGTTTGGGGTCAGGGGGTGGCGACTATGGCTACACCTTC.

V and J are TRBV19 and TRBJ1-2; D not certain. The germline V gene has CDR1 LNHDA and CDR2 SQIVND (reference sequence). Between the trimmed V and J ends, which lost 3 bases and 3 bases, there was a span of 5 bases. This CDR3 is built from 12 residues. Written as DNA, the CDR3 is TGTGCCAGTAGTATCCAGTACTATGGCTACACCTTC. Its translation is CASSIQYYGYTF.

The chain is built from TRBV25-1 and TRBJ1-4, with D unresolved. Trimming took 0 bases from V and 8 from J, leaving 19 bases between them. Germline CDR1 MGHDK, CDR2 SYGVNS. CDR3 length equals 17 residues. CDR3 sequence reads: CASSEYDSGGLREKLFF. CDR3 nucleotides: TGTGCCAGCAGTGAATATGATTCGGGAGGACTCCGAGAAAAACTGTTTTTT.

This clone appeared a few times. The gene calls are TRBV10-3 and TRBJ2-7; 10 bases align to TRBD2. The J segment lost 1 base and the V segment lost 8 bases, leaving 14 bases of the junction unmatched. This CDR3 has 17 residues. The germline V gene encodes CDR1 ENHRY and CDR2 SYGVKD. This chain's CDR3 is CAIRQVLLAGRSYEQYF. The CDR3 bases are TGTGCCATCCGCCAGGTACTACTAGCGGGAAGGTCCTACGAGCAGTACTTC.

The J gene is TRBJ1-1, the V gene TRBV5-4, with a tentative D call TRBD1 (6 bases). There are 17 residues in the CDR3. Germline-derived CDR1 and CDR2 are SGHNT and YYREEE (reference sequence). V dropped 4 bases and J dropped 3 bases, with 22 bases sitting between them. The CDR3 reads CASSPSAGASGDTEAFF. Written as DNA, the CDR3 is TGTGCCAGCAGCCCCTCGGCGGGGGCTTCCGGGGACACTGAAGCTTTCTTT.

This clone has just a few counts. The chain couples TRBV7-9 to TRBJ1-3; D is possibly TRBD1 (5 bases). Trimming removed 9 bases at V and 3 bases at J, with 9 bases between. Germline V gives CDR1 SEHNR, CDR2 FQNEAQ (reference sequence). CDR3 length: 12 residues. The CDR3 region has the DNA TGTGCCAGTTGGGGGAATGGAAACACCATATATTTT. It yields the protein CASWGNGNTIYF.

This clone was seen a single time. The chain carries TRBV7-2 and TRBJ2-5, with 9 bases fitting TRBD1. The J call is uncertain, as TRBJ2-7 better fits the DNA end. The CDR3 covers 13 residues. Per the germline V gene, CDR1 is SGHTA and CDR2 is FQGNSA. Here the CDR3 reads CASLRTGDYEQYF. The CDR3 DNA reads TGTGCCAGCCTCCGGACAGGGGACTACGAGCAGTACTTC.

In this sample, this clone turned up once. The CDR3 DNA is TGTGCCATCAGTGGCGACAGGAGCGCTGAAGCTTTCTTT. Translation gives CAISGDRSAEAFF. The chain is built from TRBV10-3 and TRBJ1-1; D is possibly TRBD1 (6 bases). The V gene lost 4 bases and the J gene lost 6 bases, with 12 bases spanning the gap. This CDR3 contains 13 residues. In germline, CDR1 is ENHRY, CDR2 SYGVKD.

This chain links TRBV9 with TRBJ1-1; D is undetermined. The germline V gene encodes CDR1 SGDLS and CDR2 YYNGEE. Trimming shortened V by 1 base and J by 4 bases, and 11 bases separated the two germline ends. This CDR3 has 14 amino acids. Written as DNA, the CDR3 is TGTGCCAGCAGCGTATCCGGGGTAGGCACTGAAGCTTTCTTT. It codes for CASSVSGVGTEAFF.

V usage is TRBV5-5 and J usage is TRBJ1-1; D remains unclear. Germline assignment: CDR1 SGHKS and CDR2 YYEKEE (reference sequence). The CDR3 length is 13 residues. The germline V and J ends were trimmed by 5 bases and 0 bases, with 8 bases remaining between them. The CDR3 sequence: CASRRDLNTEAFF. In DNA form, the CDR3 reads TGTGCCAGCAGACGTGACTTGAACACTGAAGCTTTCTTT.

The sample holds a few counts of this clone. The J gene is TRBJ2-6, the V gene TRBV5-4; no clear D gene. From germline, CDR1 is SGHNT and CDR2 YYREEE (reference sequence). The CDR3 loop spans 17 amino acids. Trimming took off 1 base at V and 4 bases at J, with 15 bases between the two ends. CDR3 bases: TGTGCCAGCAGCTTGTCGTCATCCGCGGCAGGGGCCAACGTCCTGACTTTC. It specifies CASSLSSSAAGANVLTF.

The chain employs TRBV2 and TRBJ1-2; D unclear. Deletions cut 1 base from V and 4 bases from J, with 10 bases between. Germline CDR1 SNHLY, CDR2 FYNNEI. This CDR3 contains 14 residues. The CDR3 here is CASSEGQVSYGYTF. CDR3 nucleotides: TGTGCCAGCAGTGAAGGACAAGTGAGCTATGGCTACACCTTC.

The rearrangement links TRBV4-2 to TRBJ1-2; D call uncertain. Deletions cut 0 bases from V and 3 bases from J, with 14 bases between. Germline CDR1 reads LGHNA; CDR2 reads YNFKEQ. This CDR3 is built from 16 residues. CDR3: CASSQELRVQHYGYTF. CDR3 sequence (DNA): TGTGCCAGCAGCCAAGAGTTAAGGGTTCAGCACTATGGCTACACCTTC.

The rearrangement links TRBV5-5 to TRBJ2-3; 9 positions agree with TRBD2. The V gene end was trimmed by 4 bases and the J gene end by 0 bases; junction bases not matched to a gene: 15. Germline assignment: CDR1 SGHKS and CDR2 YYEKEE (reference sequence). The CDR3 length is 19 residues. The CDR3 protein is CASSLGGVAGATSTDTQYF. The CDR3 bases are TGTGCCAGCAGCCTGGGCGGAGTAGCGGGGGCCACTAGCACAGATACGCAGTATTTT.

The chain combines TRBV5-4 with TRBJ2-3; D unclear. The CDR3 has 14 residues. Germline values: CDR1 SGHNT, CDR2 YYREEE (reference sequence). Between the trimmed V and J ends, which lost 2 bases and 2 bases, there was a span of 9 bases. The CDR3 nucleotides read TGTGCCAGCAGCTTTAGGTATCTCACAGATACGCAGTATTTT. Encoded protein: CASSFRYLTDTQYF.

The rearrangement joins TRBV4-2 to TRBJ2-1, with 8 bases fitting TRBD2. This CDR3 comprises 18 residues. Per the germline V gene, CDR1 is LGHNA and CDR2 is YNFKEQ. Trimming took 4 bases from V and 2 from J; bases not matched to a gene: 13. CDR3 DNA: TGTGCCAGCAGCCGAAGACTAGCGCAGACCGGACCCTACAATGAGCAGTTCTTC. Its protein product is CASSRRLAQTGPYNEQFF.

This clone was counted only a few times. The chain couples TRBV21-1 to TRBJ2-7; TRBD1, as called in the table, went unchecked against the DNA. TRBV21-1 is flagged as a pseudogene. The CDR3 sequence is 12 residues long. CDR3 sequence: CPGGTENYEQYF. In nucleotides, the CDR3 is TGTCCCGGAGGGACAGAGAATTACGAGCAGTACTTC.

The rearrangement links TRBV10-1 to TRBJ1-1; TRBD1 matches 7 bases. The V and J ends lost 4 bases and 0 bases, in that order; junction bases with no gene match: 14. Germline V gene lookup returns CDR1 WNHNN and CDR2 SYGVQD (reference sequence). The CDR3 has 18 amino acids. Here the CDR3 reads CASSAINRGGWMNTEAFF. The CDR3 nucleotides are TGCGCCAGCAGTGCGATTAACAGGGGAGGGTGGATGAACACTGAAGCTTTCTTT.

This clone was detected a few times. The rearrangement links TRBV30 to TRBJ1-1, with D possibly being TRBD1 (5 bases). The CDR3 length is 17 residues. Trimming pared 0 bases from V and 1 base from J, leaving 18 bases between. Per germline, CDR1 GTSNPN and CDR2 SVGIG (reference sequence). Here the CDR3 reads CAWSVRQGQGGNTEAFF. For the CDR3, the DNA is TGTGCCTGGAGTGTGAGACAAGGGCAGGGTGGGAACACTGAAGCTTTCTTT.